Below are 11 T cell receptor beta chains sequenced from a single sample in a study of lymphopenia after photon versus proton radiotherapy. Only in-frame clones appear in the TCRdb table, and some are missing; sequencing was by immunoSEQ multiplex PCR. The profile shows 70,000 to 95,000 clones, about four fifths of them singletons. The sample here was peripheral blood, taken from a patient treated with proton-based radiotherapy. Receptor source: a man between 60 and 75 years old with pancreatic cancer.

The CDR3 reads CASSPSGETQYF. CDR3 bases: TGTGCCAGCAGCCCCAGTGGAGAGACCCAGTACTTC. The V call is TRBV4-2, the J call TRBJ2-5, with no clear D. The CDR3 is 12 amino acids. Per the germline V gene, CDR1 is LGHNA and CDR2 is YNFKEQ. Trimming pared 4 bases from V and 4 bases from J, leaving 7 bases between.

The chain has TRBV27 and TRBJ2-7; unclear D gene. Looked up from germline, CDR1 is MNHEY and CDR2 is SMNVEV (reference sequence). Trimming cost V 5 bases and J 2 bases, with 13 bases left between them. This CDR3 is built from 14 residues. For the CDR3, the DNA is TGTGCCAGCAGTAGGTCTGCGCCTACCTACGAGCAGTACTTC. This gives the protein CASSRSAPTYEQYF.

This sequence joins TRBV6-5 and TRBJ2-6; TRBD1 might be the D (6 bases). Deletions cut 2 bases from V and 1 base from J, with 9 bases between. Germline V gene sequence: CDR1 MNHEY, CDR2 SVGAGI. This CDR3 comprises 16 residues. The CDR3 loop reads CASSYARGSGANVLTF. CDR3 in DNA: TGTGCCAGCAGTTACGCTAGGGGGTCTGGGGCCAACGTCCTGACTTTC.

CDR3 sequence: CASSLVGRVGDTEAFF. CDR3 DNA: TGTGCCAGCAGCTTGGTAGGGCGCGTCGGAGACACTGAAGCTTTCTTT. The gene calls are TRBV5-6 and TRBJ1-1; D ambiguous. The CDR3 length is 16 residues. The V end was cut by 0 bases, the J end by 3 bases, with 15 bases between. CDR1 is SGHDT and CDR2 is YYEEEE in the germline V gene.

The chain carries TRBV6-1 and TRBJ2-1, with TRBD1 matching 9 bases. Germline V gives CDR1 MNHNS, CDR2 SASEGT. Trimming at V came to 6 bases and at J to 9 bases, leaving 3 bases not matched to a gene. This CDR3 has 12 residues. CDR3 DNA sequence: TGTGCCAGCAGACGACAGGGGGGTGAGCAGTTCTTC. Translated: CASRRQGGEQFF.

The rearrangement joins TRBV19 to TRBJ2-7; perhaps TRBD1 as D (5 bases). CDR1 is LNHDA, CDR2 SQIVND, per germline (reference sequence). V dropped 6 bases and J dropped 2 bases, with 8 bases sitting between them. The CDR3 is 12 residues long. CDR3 loop: CASSSGTYEQYF. CDR3 DNA sequence: TGTGCCAGTAGCTCAGGGACCTACGAGCAGTACTTC.

This sequence joins TRBV14 and TRBJ1-1, with D unresolved. The CDR3 has 17 residues. Trimming cost V 0 bases and J 5 bases, with 19 bases left between them. Germline-derived CDR1 and CDR2 are SGHDN and FVKESK. The CDR3 DNA reads as TGTGCCAGCAGCCAAGATAAGGTGGTCGTCGGGAATACTGAAGCTTTCTTT. Translated, it gives CASSQDKVVVGNTEAFF.

This clone was detected only once. This chain connects TRBV5-4 to TRBJ2-1; the D is unclear. V dropped 3 bases and J dropped 2 bases, with 3 bases sitting between them. This CDR3 comprises 12 residues. From germline, CDR1 is SGHNT and CDR2 YYREEE (reference sequence). In DNA form, the CDR3 reads TGTGCCAGCAGCTCCACCTACAATGAGCAGTTCTTC. Translating gives CASSSTYNEQFF.

This chain uses TRBV5-1 with TRBJ1-1; D ambiguous. The V gene lost 0 bases and the J gene lost 1 base, with 10 bases spanning the gap. The CDR3 consists of 15 residues. The germline CDR1 and CDR2 sequences are SGHRS and YFSETQ. The CDR3 sequence: CASSLDRFKNTEAFF. In DNA, the CDR3 is TGCGCCAGCAGCTTGGACAGATTTAAGAACACTGAAGCTTTCTTT.

J is TRBJ2-2 and V is TRBV11-2; 7 bases are a match to TRBD2. The germline CDR1 and CDR2 sequences are SGHAT and FQNNGV. V lost 5 bases to trimming and J lost 0 bases; unmatched junction nucleotides: 3. This CDR3 contains 15 residues. The DNA for the CDR3 is TGTGCCAGCAGCCCCGGGACTACGAACACCGGGGAGCTGTTTTTT. Translating it yields CASSPGTTNTGELFF.

The rearrangement uses TRBV14 and TRBJ1-4; D possibly corresponds to TRBD1 (6 bases). This CDR3 region has 15 residues. Germline V gene data show CDR1 as SGHDN and CDR2 as FVKESK. Trimming removed 6 bases from V and 5 bases from J, with 16 bases in between. The chain's CDR3 is CASSQLQGPNEKLFF. Written as DNA, the CDR3 is TGTGCCAGCAGTCAACTTCAGGGGCCGAATGAAAAACTGTTTTTT.